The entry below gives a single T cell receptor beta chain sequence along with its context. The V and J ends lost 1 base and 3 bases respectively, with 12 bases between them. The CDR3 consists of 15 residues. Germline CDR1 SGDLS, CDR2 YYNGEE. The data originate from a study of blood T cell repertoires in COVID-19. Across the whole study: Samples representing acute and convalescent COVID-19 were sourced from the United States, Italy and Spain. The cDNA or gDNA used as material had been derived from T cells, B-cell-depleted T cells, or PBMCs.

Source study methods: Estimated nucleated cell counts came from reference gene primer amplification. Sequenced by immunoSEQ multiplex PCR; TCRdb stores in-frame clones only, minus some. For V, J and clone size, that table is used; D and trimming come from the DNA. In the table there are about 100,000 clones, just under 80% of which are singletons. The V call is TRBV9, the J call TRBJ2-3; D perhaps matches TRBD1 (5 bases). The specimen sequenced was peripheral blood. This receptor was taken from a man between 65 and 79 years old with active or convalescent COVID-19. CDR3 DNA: TGTGCCAGCAGCGTACTAGGGGAAAGTACAGATACGCAGTATTTT. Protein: CASSVLGESTDTQYF.